Following are 28 T cell receptor beta chains from one sample sequenced in a study of T cell clonality in common variable immunodeficiency. The data were produced by immunoSEQ multiplex PCR, yet TCRdb's version contains in-frame clones alone and is incomplete. The sample gives about 81,000 clones, none seen only once, and the top ten clones hold 0.65% to 0.8%. The sequenced sample consisted of peripheral blood mononuclear cells. These receptors all stem from a person aged 18 to 75 in good health.

Many counts were recorded for this clone. The DNA ends 3 residues before the CDR3 does, and the rest of the CDR3 is filled in from the germline J gene. The V gene is TRBV30, the J gene TRBJ2-3; TRBD2 aligns across 9 bases. Germline V gene lookup returns CDR1 GTSNPN and CDR2 SVGIG (reference sequence). This CDR3 is built from 14 residues. V lost 5 bases, J lost 6 bases, and 9 bases stayed unmatched. The CDR3 bases that were read are TGTGCCTGGGGTTTAGCGGGAGAGGCGGATACG. The encoded protein is CAWGLAGEADT. The CDR3 as a whole reads CAWGLAGEADTQYF.

There are many counts of this clone. Coverage ceases 3 residues before the CDR3 finishes, and the germline J gene fills in the end. The rearrangement links TRBV7-6 to TRBJ2-3; 10 bases are shared with TRBD2. The CDR3 spans 17 residues. V gave up 4 bases and J gave up 1 base; unmatched junction bases: 8. CDR1 is SGHVS and CDR2 is FNYEAQ in the germline V gene. The DNA read from the CDR3 is TGTGCCAGCAGCTCCCCACCCGGGACTAGCGGCACAGATACG. Protein: CASSSPPGTSGTDT. The entire CDR3 protein is CASSSPPGTSGTDTQYF.

In this sample, this clone turned up many times. The read is 3 residues too short to cover the CDR3 end, so that end is filled in from the germline J gene. This chain joins TRBV7-9 and TRBJ1-2, with D uncertain. The germline V and J ends were trimmed by 0 bases and 2 bases, with 4 bases remaining between them. Per germline, CDR1 SEHNR and CDR2 FQNEAQ (reference sequence). This CDR3 has 13 residues. Partial CDR3 DNA: TGTGCCAGCAGCTTAGCACAGAACTATGGC. It specifies CASSLAQNYG. The complete CDR3 sequence is CASSLAQNYGYTF.

There are many counts of this clone. CDR3 DNA (partial): TGTGCCAGCAGTTTAGCCCTAGGGAGCGGGAGGGACCAAGAGACC. It is translated as CASSLALGSGRDQET. The entire CDR3 is CASSLALGSGRDQETQYF. This rearrangement joins TRBV12-3 or TRBV12-4 to TRBJ2-5; 10 nucleotides match TRBD2. Read coverage stops 3 residues before the CDR3 terminus; the germline J gene supplies the remainder. Trimming cost V 0 bases and J 0 bases; bases outside gene matches: 7. The CDR3 extends over 18 amino acids.

This clone was detected many times. The read terminates 3 residues ahead of where the CDR3 ends, so the germline J gene completes it. This chain joins TRBV12-3 or TRBV12-4 and TRBJ2-7; D is unclear. This CDR3 is 12 amino acids long. Trimming took 0 bases from V and 4 from J, leaving 4 bases between them. Incomplete CDR3 DNA: TGTGCCAGCAGTTTAGCAGCGTACGAG. Translating gives CASSLAAYE. The whole CDR3 is CASSLAAYEQYF.

This clone came up many times. The read terminates 3 residues ahead of where the CDR3 ends, so the germline J gene completes it. The rearrangement joins TRBV12-3 or TRBV12-4 to TRBJ2-7; D possibly corresponds to TRBD1 (5 bases). Between the trimmed V and J ends, which lost 6 bases and 4 bases, there was a span of 22 bases. This CDR3 has 16 amino acids. The sequenced part of the CDR3 DNA is TGTGCCAGCAGCAGGATCAGGGAACACTTACGTTACGAG. It is translated as CASSRIREHLRYE. The CDR3 in its entirety is CASSRIREHLRYEQYF.

This clone has a count of ten or more. Read data end 3 residues before the CDR3 end; the end is taken from the germline J gene. The rearrangement joins TRBV7-3 to TRBJ1-5; 7 nucleotides align to TRBD1. Germline V gives CDR1 SGHTA, CDR2 FQGTGA. The CDR3 is 13 residues long. Unmatched junction bases numbered 1, after V lost 4 bases and J lost 4 bases. CDR3 loop: CASSWDRNQPQHF. The sequenced part of the CDR3 DNA is TGTGCCAGCAGCTGGGACAGAAATCAGCCC.

The sample holds many counts of this clone. The CDR3 end lies 3 residues beyond the end of the read and is filled in from the germline J gene. The V gene is TRBV5-1, the J gene TRBJ2-5; D is undetermined. V was cut by 0 bases and J by 5 bases, with 8 bases left in between. This CDR3 is built from 13 residues. Germline V gives CDR1 SGHRS, CDR2 YFSETQ. CDR3 sequence: CASSLVQRETQYF. The sequenced part of the CDR3 DNA is TGCGCCAGCAGCTTGGTACAGAGGGAGACC. The whole variable domain, remainder taken from reference TRBV5-1 and TRBJ2-5, is KAGVTQTPRYLIKTRGQQVTLSCSPISGHRSVSWYQQTPGQGLQFLFEYFSETQRNKGNFPGRFSGRQFSNSRSEMNVSTLELGDSALYLCASSLVQRETQYFGPGTRLLVL.

This clone was seen at least ten times. The observed sequence ends 3 residues before the CDR3 terminus, with the missing tail filled in from the germline J gene. The V and J genes are TRBV5-1 and TRBJ2-3; D perhaps matches TRBD2 (5 bases). Between the trimmed V and J ends, which lost 4 bases and 4 bases, there was a span of 13 bases. Germline values: CDR1 SGHRS, CDR2 YFSETQ. The CDR3 has 14 residues. The CDR3 sequence: CASSRSEGPDTQYF. CDR3 bases read: TGCGCCAGCAGCCGATCAGAGGGCCCAGATACG.

This clone was picked up many times. The CDR3 goes on 3 residues after the read ends, and that part is filled in from the germline J gene. This chain links TRBV7-8 with TRBJ2-7, with D possibly TRBD2 on 6 matching bases. V was clipped by 1 base and J by 5 bases, with 12 bases between them. Germline CDR1 reads SGHVS; CDR2 reads FQNEAQ. The CDR3 extends over 14 amino acids. The chain's CDR3 is CASSLGGEGNEQYF. Partial CDR3 DNA: TGTGCCAGCAGCTTAGGGGGGGAAGGCAACGAG.

This clone was counted only a few times. The read halts 3 residues ahead of the CDR3 end, with the missing end drawn from the germline J gene. The chain is built from TRBV6-2 or TRBV6-3 and TRBJ1-4; TRBD1 might be the D (6 bases). CDR1 is MNHEY, CDR2 SVGEGT, per germline. The ends were cut back, 6 bases at V and 4 bases at J, with 15 bases in the middle. CDR3 size: 15 residues. The CDR3 reads CASSKEDSINEKLFF. Partial CDR3 DNA: TGTGCCAGCAGCAAAGAGGACAGTATTAATGAAAAA.

At least ten counts were recorded for this clone. With the read ending 3 residues before the CDR3 end, the germline J gene is used to fill in that end. V and J are TRBV20-1 and TRBJ1-1; 7 bases map to TRBD1. Germline V gene sequence: CDR1 DFQATT, CDR2 SNEGSKA (reference sequence). The CDR3 length is 16 residues. After removal of 4 bases from V and 0 bases from J, the junction contained 11 bases not matched to a gene. The CDR3 protein is CSATPSTGIMNTEAFF. The DNA read from the CDR3 is TGCAGTGCTACCCCATCGACAGGGATTATGAACACTGAA.

The sample holds many counts of this clone. The missing CDR3 end, 3 residues past where the read stops, is filled in from the germline J gene. The rearrangement links TRBV7-9 to TRBJ2-3, with 7 bases aligning to TRBD1. Per the germline V gene, CDR1 is SEHNR and CDR2 is FQNEAQ (reference sequence). With 2 bases clipped from V and 0 bases from J, the junction kept 2 bases outside the gene matches. CDR3 length equals 15 residues. CDR3 DNA (partial): TGTGCCAGCAGCTTAATACAGGGGAGCACAGATACG. Translation: CASSLIQGSTDT. The full CDR3 protein is CASSLIQGSTDTQYF.

This clone has ten or more counts. The CDR3 here is CASSEPGRAGETQYF. The covered CDR3 bases are TGTGCCAGCAGTGAACCAGGGAGGGCAGGAGAGACC. V gene TRBV6-1 combines with J gene TRBJ2-5; TRBD2 agrees at 7 bases. The read comes to an end 3 residues before the CDR3 does, leaving the germline J gene to fill in the end. Germline-derived CDR1 and CDR2 are MNHNS and SASEGT. This CDR3 is built from 15 residues. The V and J ends lost 2 bases and 4 bases, in that order; junction bases with no gene match: 7.

This clone was counted at least ten times. Relative to the germline gene, one junction end is altered; a read error may explain this. Read data end 3 residues before the CDR3 end; the end is taken from the germline J gene. The chain employs TRBV4-2 and TRBJ1-2; 9 nucleotides match TRBD1. CDR1 and CDR2 (germline): LGHNA, YNFKEQ. The CDR3 sequence is 15 residues long. CDR3 bases read: TGCGCCAGCAGCCAAGAAGGAACAGGGGGCGATGGC. Residues: CASSQEGTGGDG. The entire CDR3 is CASSQEGTGGDGYTF.

The table lists this clone with many counts. The CDR3 extends 3 residues past the end of the read, so its final part is completed from the germline J gene. This chain uses TRBV12-3 or TRBV12-4 with TRBJ2-5; no reliable D call. The CDR3 has 12 amino acids. V was clipped by 3 bases and J by 3 bases, with 5 bases between them. CDR3 residues: CASSFAEETQYF. Incomplete CDR3 DNA: TGTGCCAGCAGTTTCGCAGAAGAGACC.

This clone has ten or more counts. The CDR3 end lies 3 residues beyond the end of the read and is filled in from the germline J gene. J is TRBJ2-1 and V is TRBV24-1; possibly TRBD1 for D (5 bases). With 2 bases removed from V and 4 bases from J, the gap between germline ends came to 17 bases. From germline, CDR1 is KGHDR and CDR2 SFDVKD. This CDR3 has 17 residues. The CDR3 DNA, read in part, is TGTGCCACCAGTGATTCGAACCCCCCTGACAGATACAATGAG. Protein sequence: CATSDSNPPDRYNE. The complete CDR3 sequence is CATSDSNPPDRYNEQFF.

The table lists this clone with many counts. The read ends 3 residues early relative to the CDR3; the germline J gene fills the gap. This chain joins TRBV7-6 and TRBJ1-4, with D tentatively TRBD1 (6 bases). Germline CDR1 and CDR2: SGHVS and FNYEAQ. The CDR3 has 13 residues. Trimming removed 8 bases from V and 8 bases from J, with 15 bases in between. CDR3 region: CASRTEGEEKLFF. The part of the CDR3 DNA that was read is TGTGCCAGCCGTACAGAGGGGGAAGAAAAA. Full variable domain (remainder filled in from reference TRBV7-6 and TRBJ1-4): GAGVSQSPRYKVTKRGQDVALRCDPISGHVSLYWYRQALGQGPEFLTYFNYEAQQDKSGLPNDRFSAERPEGSISTLTIQRTEQRDSAMYRCASRTEGEEKLFFGSGTQLSVL.

The table lists this clone with many counts. Read data end 3 residues before the CDR3 end; the end is taken from the germline J gene. The J gene is TRBJ1-5, the V gene TRBV5-1; D may be TRBD1 (6 bases). CDR3 size: 14 residues. Germline V lookup: CDR1 SGHRS, CDR2 YFSETQ. V shed 3 bases and J shed 6 bases, with 13 bases lying between them. The CDR3: CASSSVLGGQPQHF. The part of the CDR3 DNA that was read is TGCGCCAGCAGCTCCGTTCTAGGGGGTCAGCCC.

As for this clone: Coverage ceases 3 residues before the CDR3 finishes, and the germline J gene fills in the end. The gene calls are TRBV19 and TRBJ2-3; unclear D gene. The V gene's germline CDR1 is LNHDA and CDR2 SQIVND (reference sequence). The length of the CDR3 is 14 residues. CDR3 loop: CASQPDNPQETQYF. Incomplete CDR3 DNA: TGTGCCAGCCAGCCCGACAACCCCCAAGAGACG.

This clone has ten or more counts. Incomplete CDR3 DNA: TGCAGTGCTAGCAAACTACAGGGAGCCCAAGAGACC. Residues: CSASKLQGAQET. The whole CDR3 sequence reads CSASKLQGAQETQYF. The rearrangement links TRBV20-1 to TRBJ2-5; TRBD1 is a possible D gene (6 bases). The missing CDR3 end, 3 residues past where the read stops, is filled in from the germline J gene. This CDR3 has 15 residues. The V and J ends lost 3 bases and 1 base respectively, with 15 bases between them. Germline CDR1 reads DFQATT; CDR2 reads SNEGSKA (reference sequence).

The sample holds a few counts of this clone. The read ends 3 residues early relative to the CDR3; the germline J gene fills the gap. The J gene is TRBJ2-7, the V gene TRBV11-1; either TRBD1 or TRBD2 may fit D (6 bases each). With 4 bases removed from V and 2 bases from J, the gap between germline ends came to 15 bases. Per germline, CDR1 SGHAT and CDR2 FQDESV (reference sequence). The CDR3 has 15 amino acids. The CDR3 sequence is CASSSGTGRTYEQYF. CDR3 DNA (partial): TGTGCCAGCAGCTCGGGCACAGGGAGGACCTACGAG.

This clone was detected many times. The missing CDR3 end, 3 residues past where the read stops, is filled in from the germline J gene. The V and J genes are TRBV18 and TRBJ2-3; the D gene is possibly TRBD1 (6 bases). Trimming left V 5 bases short and J 5 bases short, with 8 bases between. Germline V gene sequence: CDR1 KGHSH, CDR2 LQKENI. The CDR3 loop spans 12 amino acids. Incomplete CDR3 DNA: TGTGCCAGCTCATTACAGGGAGATACG. Translation: CASSLQGDT. The entire CDR3 protein is CASSLQGDTQYF.

This clone was detected ten times or more. The read falls 3 residues short of the CDR3 end, and the missing part is taken from the germline J gene. This sequence joins TRBV2 and TRBJ1-4; 9 bases align to TRBD1. Germline loops: CDR1 SNHLY, CDR2 FYNNEI. The CDR3 covers 13 residues. Losses at the gene ends were 8 bases for V and 7 bases for J; bases not matched to a gene: 5. CDR3: CASQGTGREKLFF. CDR3 DNA, as far as it was read: TGTGCCAGCCAAGGGACAGGGCGTGAAAAA.

This clone was recorded at least ten times. The read ends 3 residues shy of where the CDR3 ends; the end is completed using the germline J gene. The V gene is TRBV7-8, the J gene TRBJ2-7; no reliable D call. Trimming took 4 bases from V and 4 from J, leaving 11 bases between them. The CDR3 totals 13 residues. Germline CDR1 is SGHVS and CDR2 is FQNEAQ. CDR3 bases read: TGTGCCAGCAGCTGGAGACATAGTTACGAG. Amino acids: CASSWRHSYE. The entire CDR3 protein reads CASSWRHSYEQYF. The full variable domain, completed using reference TRBV7-8 and TRBJ2-7, is GAGVSQSPRYKVAKRGQDVALRCDPISGHVSLFWYQQALGQGPEFLTYFQNEAQLDKSGLPSDRFFAERPEGSVSTLKIQRTQQEDSAVYLCASSWRHSYEQYFGPGTRLTVT.

The sample holds many counts of this clone. The CDR3 end lies 3 residues beyond the end of the read and is filled in from the germline J gene. The chain has TRBV7-2 and TRBJ2-7; TRBD2 aligns across 10 bases. CDR1 is SGHTA and CDR2 is FQGNSA in the germline V gene. Germline trimming cut 3 bases from V and 3 bases from J; bases unmatched to any gene: 2. The CDR3 has 14 residues. The sequenced CDR3 bases are TGTGCCAGCAGCTTGACTAGCGGGTTCTACGAG. Translated: CASSLTSGFYE. Given in full, the CDR3 is CASSLTSGFYEQYF.

This clone was seen repeatedly, ten times or more. The read stops 3 residues short of the end of the CDR3; the missing end is completed from the germline J gene. The chain recombines TRBV28 with TRBJ2-3, with TRBD2 matching over 9 bases. Trimming took 3 bases from V and 2 from J; bases not matched to a gene: 9. Per the germline V gene, CDR1 is MDHEN and CDR2 is SYDVKM. The CDR3 runs 17 residues. CDR3 amino acids: CASSLRGLAGDTDTQYF. Incomplete CDR3 DNA: TGTGCCAGCAGTTTGAGGGGTTTAGCGGGGGACACAGATACG.

This clone has a count of ten or more. The read ends 3 residues early relative to the CDR3; the germline J gene fills the gap. V is TRBV29-1 and J is TRBJ2-3; D remains ambiguous. The CDR3 loop spans 8 amino acids. Germline values: CDR1 SQVTM, CDR2 ANQGSEA. The CDR3 DNA, read in part, is TGCTCTGTGGATACG. Amino acids: CSVDT. The whole CDR3 protein is CSVDTQYF.